This T cell receptor (beta chain) was captured in a study of shared clonotypes between healthy human individuals. Study overall: There were three CD4 naive, three CD4 memory, two CD8 naive and one CD8 memory plates per donor.

Naive CD8 populations comprised CD45RO-negative cells positively selected for CCR7, excluding terminally differentiated effector memory CD45RA+ cells. Recent vaccinations or acute infections were absent in the healthy HIV-negative adult donors. General observations from the study: The expectation was that sequencing depth would affect clonotype sharing among donors.

Details on this clone: Its antigen is as yet unknown.

Replicate sorted-subset PCRs were loaded with around 200 ng DNA, tens of thousands of T cell genomes. Some clones are missing from TCRdb's copy, which holds only in-frame ones; the method was immunoSEQ multiplex PCR. The table includes 2 million to 2.5 million clones, about 95% detected once. Sequenced sample: naive CD8+ T cells sorted from blood. This clonotype was obtained from a man aged 18-30 years in good health.

CDR3 nucleotides: TGTGCCAGCAGCTTATGGCCGGATCAAGAGACCCAGTACTTC. Translated: CASSLWPDQETQYF. The gene calls are TRBV11-2 and TRBJ2-5; no reliable D call. With 2 bases removed from V and 2 bases from J, the gap between germline ends came to 9 bases. Germline V gene lookup returns CDR1 SGHAT and CDR2 FQNNGV. CDR3 length: 14 amino acids.